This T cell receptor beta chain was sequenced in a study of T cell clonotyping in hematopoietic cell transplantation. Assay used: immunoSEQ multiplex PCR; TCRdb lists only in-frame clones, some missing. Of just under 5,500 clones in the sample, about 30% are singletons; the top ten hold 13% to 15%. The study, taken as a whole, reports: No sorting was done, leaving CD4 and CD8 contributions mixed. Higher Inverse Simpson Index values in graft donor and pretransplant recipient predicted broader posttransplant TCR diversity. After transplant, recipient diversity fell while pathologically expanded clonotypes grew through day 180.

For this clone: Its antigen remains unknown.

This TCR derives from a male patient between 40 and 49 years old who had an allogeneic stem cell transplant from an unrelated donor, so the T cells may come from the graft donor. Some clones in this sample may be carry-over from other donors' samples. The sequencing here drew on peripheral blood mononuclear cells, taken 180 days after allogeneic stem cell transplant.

The CDR3 sequence: CASSFQGTNEKLFF. In DNA, the CDR3 is TGTGCCAGCAGTTTTCAGGGAACTAATGAAAAACTGTTTTTT. J is TRBJ1-4 and V is TRBV6-5, with D perhaps TRBD1 (5 bases). V lost 4 bases and J 1 base, leaving 7 bases between the germline ends. Germline V gene sequence: CDR1 MNHEY, CDR2 SVGAGI. The CDR3 has 14 residues.